The 10 T cell receptor beta chains presented below share a single source sample, sequenced in a study of response to subunit inactivated influenza vaccine. MiXCR, run by TCRdb on the RT-PCR reads, gives a single entry per CDR3 protein. The sample includes over 300,000 distinct CDR3 sequences, 21% of them seen just once. The input for sequencing was PBMCs from blood, taken about 20 months after vaccination. These receptors came from a man between 50 and 75 years old who received an inactivated influenza vaccine.

V gene TRBV5-1 combines with J gene TRBJ1-1, with TRBD1 matching 11 bases. Germline CDR1 is SGHRS and CDR2 is YFSETQ. V was pared by 1 base and J by 1 base, with 9 bases of the junction left unmatched. This CDR3 comprises 18 residues. The CDR3 spells CASSLRGTGGGWNTEAFF. CDR3 nucleotide sequence: TGCGCCAGCAGCTTGCGGGGGACAGGGGGAGGATGGAACACTGAAGCTTTCTTT. The entire variable domain, with the rest obtained from reference TRBV5-1 and TRBJ1-1, is as follows: KAGVTQTPRYLIKTRGQQVTLSCSPISGHRSVSWYQQTPGQGLQFLFEYFSETQRNKGNFPGRFSGRQFSNSRSEMNVSTLELGDSALYLCASSLRGTGGGWNTEAFFGQGTRLTVV.

The gene calls are TRBV10-3 and TRBJ2-1; 8 bases match TRBD2. With 8 bases clipped from V and 9 bases from J, the junction kept 9 bases outside the gene matches. The V gene's germline CDR1 is ENHRY and CDR2 SYGVKD. The CDR3 has 13 amino acids. The CDR3 bases are TGTGCCATCCAACCGGGGGGGACGGGTGAGCAGTTCTTC. This gives the protein CAIQPGGTGEQFF.

This rearrangement joins TRBV5-1 to TRBJ1-2, with D hard to call. Germline CDR1 reads SGHRS; CDR2 reads YFSETQ. There are 17 residues in the CDR3. With 4 bases removed from V and 0 bases from J, the gap between germline ends came to 19 bases. Written as DNA, the CDR3 is TGCGCCAGCAGCCTTTACGCGTCGGCCAGCGCTAACTATGGCTACACCTTC. This codes for CASSLYASASANYGYTF.

This clonotype has just a few counts. This chain connects TRBV10-3 to TRBJ2-3; D remains ambiguous. Germline lookup yields CDR1 ENHRY and CDR2 SYGVKD. V was shortened by 2 bases and J by 5 bases, with 14 bases between the two germline ends. The CDR3 length is 15 residues. The CDR3 coding sequence is TGTGCCATCAGTGAGGCTGGCTCGAGAGGAGATACGCAGTATTTT. Translated, it gives CAISEAGSRGDTQYF.

CDR3 nucleotide sequence: TGTGCCAGCAGCTTAGCGCTGGGGAACAACTATGGCTACACCTTC. Translation gives CASSLALGNNYGYTF. The chain uses TRBV7-2 and TRBJ1-2; no reliable D call. The germline V and J ends were trimmed by 0 bases and 2 bases, with 10 bases remaining between them. The germline V gene encodes CDR1 SGHTA and CDR2 FQGNSA. CDR3 length: 15 residues.

In this sample, this clonotype turned up a few times. The gene calls are TRBV4-1 and TRBJ2-3; D might be TRBD1 or TRBD2, each matching 6 bases. The CDR3 is 17 residues long. V lost 5 bases and J 4 bases, leaving 22 bases between the germline ends. Per the germline V gene, CDR1 is MGHRA and CDR2 is YSYEKL. The CDR3 DNA sequence: TGCGCCAGCAGCGGACGCGGGACACGGAGTGGAGCAGATACGCAGTATTTT. As protein: CASSGRGTRSGADTQYF.

The V and J genes are TRBV10-3 and TRBJ2-3, with D perhaps TRBD1 (8 bases). The CDR3 extends over 15 amino acids. Germline-derived CDR1 and CDR2 are ENHRY and SYGVKD. Trimming removed 9 bases from V and 0 bases from J, with 16 bases in between. The CDR3 DNA reads as TGTGCCATTAAGGACAGGGAGGGAAGCACAGATACGCAGTATTTT. It codes for CAIKDREGSTDTQYF.

This clonotype was picked up a small number of times. The gene calls are TRBV20-1 and TRBJ1-1; D unclear. CDR1 is DFQATT and CDR2 is SNEGSKA in the germline V gene (reference sequence). The V end lost 3 bases, the J end lost 3 bases, and 8 bases lay between the germline ends. This CDR3 comprises 12 residues. The DNA for the CDR3 is TGCAGTGCTAGTTCCGGTTACACTGAAGCTTTCTTT. This codes for CSASSGYTEAFF.

The chain carries TRBV5-6 and TRBJ1-2; TRBD1 matches 9 bases. The CDR3 loop spans 16 amino acids. V lost 0 bases to trimming and J lost 3 bases; unmatched junction nucleotides: 6. Germline CDR1 is SGHDT and CDR2 is YYEEEE. The CDR3 DNA follows: TGTGCCAGCAGCTTGGTGCTCGGGACAGGGCACTATGGCTACACCTTC. Protein sequence: CASSLVLGTGHYGYTF.

A few counts support this clonotype. V and J are TRBV18 and TRBJ2-3, with D maybe TRBD2 (6 bases). Germline CDR1 KGHSH, CDR2 LQKENI. The CDR3 runs to 13 residues. V lost 6 bases and J lost 6, with 13 bases in between. The DNA for the CDR3 is TGTGCCAGCTCCGCGCGGGGCCAGGATACGCAGTATTTT. Residues: CASSARGQDTQYF. Filled out from reference TRBV18 and TRBJ2-3, the complete variable domain reads NAGVMQNPRHLVRRRGQEARLRCSPMKGHSHVYWYRQLPEEGLKFMVYLQKENIIDESGMPKERFSAEFPKEGPSILRIQQVVRGDSAAYFCASSARGQDTQYFGPGTRLTVL.